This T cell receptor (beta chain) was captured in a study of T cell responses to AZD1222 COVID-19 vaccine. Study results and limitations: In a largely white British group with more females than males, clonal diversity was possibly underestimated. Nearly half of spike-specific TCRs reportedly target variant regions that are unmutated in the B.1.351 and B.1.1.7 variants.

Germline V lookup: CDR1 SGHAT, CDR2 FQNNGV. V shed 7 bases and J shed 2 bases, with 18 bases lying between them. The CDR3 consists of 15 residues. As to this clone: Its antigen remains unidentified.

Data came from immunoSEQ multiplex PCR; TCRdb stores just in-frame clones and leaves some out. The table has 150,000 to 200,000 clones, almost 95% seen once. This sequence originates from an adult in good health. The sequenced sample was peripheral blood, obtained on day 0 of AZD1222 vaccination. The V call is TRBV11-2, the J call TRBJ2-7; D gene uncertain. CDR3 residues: CASNISPQKTYEQYF. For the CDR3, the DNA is TGTGCCAGCAATATTTCTCCCCAGAAAACCTACGAGCAGTACTTC.